This record covers a single T cell receptor beta chain. Its antigen is as yet unknown. Sample-barcoded 5' priming and a J-beta primer mix drove a second PCR of about 6 to 12 cycles. TCRdb re-called the 5' RACE reads through MiXCR, storing one row per CDR3 protein. The repertoire consists of around 800,000 distinct CDR3 sequences, with 35% to 60% occurring once and the leading ten covering roughly 20%. These data are taken from a study of blood T cells in healthy people across ages. The CDR3 runs 15 residues. The V segment lost 3 bases and the J segment 7 bases; nucleotides outside the gene matches: 12. CDR1 is SGDLS and CDR2 is YYNGEE in the germline V gene. The donors, healthy Caucasians from Russia, were aged roughly 6 to 95. Peripheral blood samples of 9 to 10 milliliters were drawn from each donor. Broader study findings: TCR beta diversity, measured per million T cells, fell in a roughly linear way with age. Long-lived donors exceeded aged donors in naive CD4+ cells and diversity.

The genes are TRBV9 and TRBJ2-7; 8 bases match TRBD1. The sequence derives from a man aged 80 or over in good health. Sequenced input: blood. Here the CDR3 DNA reads TGTGCCAGCAGCGCCAACTCAGGGGGCTTGAATGAGCAGTACTTC. Protein: CASSANSGGLNEQYF.